These T cell receptor beta chains were read from a single sample in a study of neoadjuvant anti-PD-1 for oral cavity cancer. The table came from immunoSEQ multiplex PCR; TCRdb's copy has only in-frame clones and leaves some out. In the table there are tens of thousands of clones, 70% to 90% of which are singletons. The source material was PBMCs, sampled after nivolumab (anti-PD-1) treatment. These receptors originate from a person aged 40-85 years with oral cavity squamous cell carcinoma. The CDR3 runs from the conserved cysteine through the conserved F or W. The D gene is left open where the match is weak. The size entry is marked missing in some rows and otherwise reads once, few, many or a size class.

J,size,V,D,DNA,CDR3
TRBJ2-3,.,TRBV9,TRBD1,TGTGCCAGCAGCGGACAGGGGTCCGTCGCAGATACGCAGTATTTT,CASSGQGSVADTQYF
TRBJ2-1,.,TRBV5-4,.,TGTGCCAGCAGCCCGAAAGGGGCCCTCGGAGATGAGCAGTTCTTC,CASSPKGALGDEQFF
TRBJ2-7,.,TRBV11-2,TRBD1,TGTGCCAGCAGCCGAACCGGGACAGGGCCCTACGAGCAGTACTTC,CASSRTGTGPYEQYF
TRBJ1-3,few,TRBV7-9,.,TGTGCCAGCAGCTTAGGGGGAATAATGACGGGAAACACCATATATTTT,CASSLGGIMTGNTIYF
TRBJ1-1,.,TRBV2,.,TGTGCCAGCAGTGCTCCGAGGGGAGCTTTCTTT,CASSAPRGAFF
TRBJ2-3,.,TRBV5-1,TRBD2,TGCGCCAGCAGCTTCGCCCCGACTAGCGGGAGGGCCGACACAGATACGCAGTATTTT,CASSFAPTSGRADTDTQYF
TRBJ2-3,.,TRBV5-6,TRBD2,TGTGCCAGCAGCCCCGGGAGGCAGGGATCAGATACGCAGTATTTT,CASSPGRQGSDTQYF
TRBJ2-1,once,TRBV7-9,TRBD2,TGTGCCAGCAGCTTAAGCGGGGGCTACAATGAGCAGTTCTTC,CASSLSGGYNEQFF
TRBJ2-5,.,TRBV2,.,TGTGCCAGCAAGGACTTCCAAGAGACCCAGTACTTC,CASKDFQETQYF
TRBJ2-7,.,TRBV9,TRBD2,TGTGCCAGCAGCGTAGCTAGCGGGGAGCAGTACTTC,CASSVASGEQYF
TRBJ1-2,.,TRBV6-1,TRBD1,TGTGCCAGCAGTGTCGACAGGGGTGGCTATGGCTACACCTTC,CASSVDRGGYGYTF